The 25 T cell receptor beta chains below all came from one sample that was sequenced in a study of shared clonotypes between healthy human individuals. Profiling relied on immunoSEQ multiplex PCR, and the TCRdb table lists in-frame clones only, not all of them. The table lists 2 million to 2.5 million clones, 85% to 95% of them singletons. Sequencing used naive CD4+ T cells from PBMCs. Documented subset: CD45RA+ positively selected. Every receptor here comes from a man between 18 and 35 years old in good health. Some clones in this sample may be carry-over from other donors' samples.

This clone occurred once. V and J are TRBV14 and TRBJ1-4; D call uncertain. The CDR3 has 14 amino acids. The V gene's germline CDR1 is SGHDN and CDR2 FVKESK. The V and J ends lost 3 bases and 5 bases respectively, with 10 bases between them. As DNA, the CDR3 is TGTGCCAGCAGCCAGTACCGTGGCAATGAAAAACTGTTTTTT. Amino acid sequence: CASSQYRGNEKLFF. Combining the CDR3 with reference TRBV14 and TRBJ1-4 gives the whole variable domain EAGVTQFPSHSVIEKGQTVTLRCDPISGHDNLYWYRRVMGKEIKFLLHFVKESKQDESGMPNNRFLAERTGGTYSTLKVQPAELEDSGVYFCASSQYRGNEKLFFGSGTQLSVL.

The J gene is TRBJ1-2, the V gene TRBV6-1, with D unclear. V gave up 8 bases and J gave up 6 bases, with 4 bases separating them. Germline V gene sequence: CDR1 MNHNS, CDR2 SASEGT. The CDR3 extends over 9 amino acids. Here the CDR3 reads CASGNGYTF. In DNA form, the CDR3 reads TGTGCCAGCGGGAATGGCTACACCTTC.

The CDR3 loop is CASSLSDRGEQYF. The CDR3 coding sequence is TGTGCCAGCAGCTTAAGTGACAGAGGCGAGCAGTACTTC. V gene TRBV7-9 combines with J gene TRBJ2-5; D perhaps matches TRBD1 (5 bases). With the DNA end fitting TRBJ2-7 better, the J assignment may be wrong. The CDR3 runs 13 residues. Germline lookup yields CDR1 SEHNR and CDR2 FQNEAQ (reference sequence).

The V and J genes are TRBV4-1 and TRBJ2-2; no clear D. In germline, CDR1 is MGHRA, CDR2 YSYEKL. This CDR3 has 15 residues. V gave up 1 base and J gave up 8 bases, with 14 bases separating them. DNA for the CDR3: TGCGCCAGCAGCCAAGCCCTGGGCATCAGAGGGGAGCTGTTTTTT. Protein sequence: CASSQALGIRGELFF.

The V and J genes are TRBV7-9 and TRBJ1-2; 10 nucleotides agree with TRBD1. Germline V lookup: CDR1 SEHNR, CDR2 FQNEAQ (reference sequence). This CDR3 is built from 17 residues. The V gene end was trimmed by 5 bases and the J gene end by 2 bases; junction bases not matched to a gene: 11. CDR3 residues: CASSTRQGAISNYGYTF. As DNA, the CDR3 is TGTGCCAGCAGCACGCGACAGGGGGCAATATCGAACTATGGCTACACCTTC.

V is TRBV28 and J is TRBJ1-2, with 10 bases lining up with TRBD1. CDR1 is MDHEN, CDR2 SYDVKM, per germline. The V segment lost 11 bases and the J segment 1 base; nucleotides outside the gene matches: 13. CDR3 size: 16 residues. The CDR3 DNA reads TGTGCCTCGGGATCGACCGGGACAGGGGTTAACTATGGCTACACCTTC. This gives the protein CASGSTGTGVNYGYTF.

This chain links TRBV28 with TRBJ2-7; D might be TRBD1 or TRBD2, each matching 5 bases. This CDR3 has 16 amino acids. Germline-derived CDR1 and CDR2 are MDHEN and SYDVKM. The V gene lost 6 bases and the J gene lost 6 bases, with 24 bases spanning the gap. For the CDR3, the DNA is TGTGCCAGCAGACCGTCACCGGGACGGAGACGCTCCGAGCAGTACTTC. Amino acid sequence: CASRPSPGRRRSEQYF.

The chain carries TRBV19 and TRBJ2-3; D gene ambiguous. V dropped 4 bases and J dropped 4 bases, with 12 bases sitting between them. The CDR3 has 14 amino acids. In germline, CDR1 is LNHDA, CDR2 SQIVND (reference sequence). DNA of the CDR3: TGTGCCAGTAGTAGTAGCACCCGGTCAGATACGCAGTATTTT. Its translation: CASSSSTRSDTQYF.

CDR3 sequence: CASSPTGTGTREQYF. The CDR3 nucleotides read TGTGCCAGCAGCCCAACGGGGACAGGGACACGAGAGCAGTACTTC. This sequence joins TRBV7-3 and TRBJ2-7; 9 bases align to TRBD1. CDR3 length: 15 residues. Trimming at V came to 5 bases and at J to 7 bases, leaving 12 bases not matched to a gene. Germline CDR1 SGHTA, CDR2 FQGTGA.

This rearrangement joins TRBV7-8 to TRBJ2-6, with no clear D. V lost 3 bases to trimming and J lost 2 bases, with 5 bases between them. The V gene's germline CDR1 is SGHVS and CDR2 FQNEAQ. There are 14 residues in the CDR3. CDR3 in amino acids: CASSFTPGANVLTF. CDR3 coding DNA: TGTGCCAGCAGCTTTACTCCTGGGGCCAACGTCCTGACTTTC.

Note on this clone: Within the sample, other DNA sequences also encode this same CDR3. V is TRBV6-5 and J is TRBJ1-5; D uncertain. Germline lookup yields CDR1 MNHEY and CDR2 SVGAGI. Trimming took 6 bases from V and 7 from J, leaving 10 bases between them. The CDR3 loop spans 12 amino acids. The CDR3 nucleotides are TGTGCCAGCAGCCCAGGTAACCAGCCCCAGCATTTT. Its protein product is CASSPGNQPQHF.

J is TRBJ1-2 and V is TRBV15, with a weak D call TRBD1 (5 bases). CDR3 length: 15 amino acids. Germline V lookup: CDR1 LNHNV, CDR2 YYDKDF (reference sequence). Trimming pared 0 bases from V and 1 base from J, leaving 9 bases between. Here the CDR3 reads CATSRDPGNNYGYTF. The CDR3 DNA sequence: TGTGCCACCAGCAGAGACCCAGGGAATAACTATGGCTACACCTTC.

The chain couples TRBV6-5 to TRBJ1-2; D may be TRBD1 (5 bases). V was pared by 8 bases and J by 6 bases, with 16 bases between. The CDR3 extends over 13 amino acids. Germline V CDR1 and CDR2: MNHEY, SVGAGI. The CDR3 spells CASSGRAGDGYTF. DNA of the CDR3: TGTGCCAGCTCGGGCAGGGCGGGCGATGGCTACACCTTC.

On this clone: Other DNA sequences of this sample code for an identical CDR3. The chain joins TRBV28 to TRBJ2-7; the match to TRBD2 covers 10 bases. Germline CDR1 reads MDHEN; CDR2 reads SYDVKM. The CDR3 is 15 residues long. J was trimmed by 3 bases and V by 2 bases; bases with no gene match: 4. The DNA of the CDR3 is TGTGCCAGCAGTTTACGGACTAGCGGTAGCTACGAGCAGTACTTC. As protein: CASSLRTSGSYEQYF.

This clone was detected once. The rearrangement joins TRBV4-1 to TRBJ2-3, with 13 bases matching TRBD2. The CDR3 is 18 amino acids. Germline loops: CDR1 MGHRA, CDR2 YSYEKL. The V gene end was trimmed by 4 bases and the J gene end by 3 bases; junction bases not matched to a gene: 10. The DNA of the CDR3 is TGCGCCAGCAGCCGACGAGGACTAGCGGGAGATAAGACAGATACGCAGTATTTT. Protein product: CASSRRGLAGDKTDTQYF.

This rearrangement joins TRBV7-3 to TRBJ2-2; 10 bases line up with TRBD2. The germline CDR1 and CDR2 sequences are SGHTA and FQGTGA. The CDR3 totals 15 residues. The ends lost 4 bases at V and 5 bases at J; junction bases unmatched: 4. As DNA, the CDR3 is TGTGCCAGCAGCTCCAGCGGGAGGGAAACCGGGGAGCTGTTTTTT. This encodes CASSSSGRETGELFF.

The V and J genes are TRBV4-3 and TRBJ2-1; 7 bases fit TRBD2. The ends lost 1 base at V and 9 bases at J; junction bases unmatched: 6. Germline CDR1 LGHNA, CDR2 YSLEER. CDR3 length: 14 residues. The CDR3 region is CASSQVAGRGEQFF. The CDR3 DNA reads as TGCGCCAGCAGCCAAGTAGCAGGGAGGGGTGAGCAGTTCTTC.

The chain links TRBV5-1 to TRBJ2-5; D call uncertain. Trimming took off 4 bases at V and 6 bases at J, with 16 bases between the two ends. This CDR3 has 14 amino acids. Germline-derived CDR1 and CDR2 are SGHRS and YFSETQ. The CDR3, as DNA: TGCGCCAGCAGCCTCCTCGTAGAGCCGAAGACCCAGTACTTC. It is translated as CASSLLVEPKTQYF. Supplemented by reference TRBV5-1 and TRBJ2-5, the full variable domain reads KAGVTQTPRYLIKTRGQQVTLSCSPISGHRSVSWYQQTPGQGLQFLFEYFSETQRNKGNFPGRFSGRQFSNSRSEMNVSTLELGDSALYLCASSLLVEPKTQYFGPGTRLLVL.

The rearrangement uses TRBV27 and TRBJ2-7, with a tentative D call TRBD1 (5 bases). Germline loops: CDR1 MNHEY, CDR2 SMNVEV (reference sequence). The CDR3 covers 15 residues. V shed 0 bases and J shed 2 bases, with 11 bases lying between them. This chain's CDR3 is CASSLSNRQTYEQYF. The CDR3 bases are TGTGCCAGCAGTTTATCGAATCGACAGACCTACGAGCAGTACTTC.

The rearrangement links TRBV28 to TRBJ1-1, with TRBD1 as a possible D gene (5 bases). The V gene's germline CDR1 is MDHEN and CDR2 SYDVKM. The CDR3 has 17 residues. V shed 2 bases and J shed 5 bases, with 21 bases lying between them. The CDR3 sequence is CASSLPQGTWYVTEAFF. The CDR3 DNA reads TGTGCCAGCAGTTTACCTCAGGGTACATGGTATGTGACTGAAGCTTTCTTT.

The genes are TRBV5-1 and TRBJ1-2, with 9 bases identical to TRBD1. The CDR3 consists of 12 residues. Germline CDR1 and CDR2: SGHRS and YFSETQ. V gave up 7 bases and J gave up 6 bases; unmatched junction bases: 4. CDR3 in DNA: TGCGCCAGCTGGACAGGGGCGGATGGCTACACCTTC. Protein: CASWTGADGYTF.

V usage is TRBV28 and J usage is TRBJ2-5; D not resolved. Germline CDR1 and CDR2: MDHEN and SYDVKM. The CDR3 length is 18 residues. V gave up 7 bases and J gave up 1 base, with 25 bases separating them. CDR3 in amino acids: CASTFRLDPLRGQETQYF. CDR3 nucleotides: TGTGCCAGCACCTTTAGGTTGGACCCCCTTCGTGGCCAAGAGACCCAGTACTTC. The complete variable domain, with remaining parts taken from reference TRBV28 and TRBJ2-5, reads DVKVTQSSRYLVKRTGEKVFLECVQDMDHENMFWYRQDPGLGLRLIYFSYDVKMKEKGDIPEGYSVSREKKERFSLILESASTNQTSMYLCASTFRLDPLRGQETQYFGPGTRLLVL.

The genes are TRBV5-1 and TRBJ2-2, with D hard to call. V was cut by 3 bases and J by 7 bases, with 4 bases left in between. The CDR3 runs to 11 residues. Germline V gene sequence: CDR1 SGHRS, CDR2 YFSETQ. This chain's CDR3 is CASSYYGELFF. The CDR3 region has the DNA TGCGCCAGCAGCTATTACGGGGAGCTGTTTTTT.

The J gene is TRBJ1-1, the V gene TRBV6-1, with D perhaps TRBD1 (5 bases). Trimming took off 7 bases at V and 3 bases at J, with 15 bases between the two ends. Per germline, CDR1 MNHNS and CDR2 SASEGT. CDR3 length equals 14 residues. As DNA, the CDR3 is TGTGCCAGCAAGGGACCTCCGGGGGACACTGAAGCTTTCTTT. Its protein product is CASKGPPGDTEAFF.

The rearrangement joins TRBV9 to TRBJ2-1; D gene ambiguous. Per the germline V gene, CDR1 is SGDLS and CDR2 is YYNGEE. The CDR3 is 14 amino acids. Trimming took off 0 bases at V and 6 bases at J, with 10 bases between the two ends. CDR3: CASSVAGLGNEQFF. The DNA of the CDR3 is TGTGCCAGCAGCGTAGCGGGTTTGGGCAATGAGCAGTTCTTC. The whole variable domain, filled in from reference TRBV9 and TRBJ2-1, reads DSGVTQTPKHLITATGQRVTLRCSPRSGDLSVYWYQQSLDQGLQFLIQYYNGEERAKGNILERFSAQQFPDLHSELNLSSLELGDSALYFCASSVAGLGNEQFFGPGTRLTVL.